This entry lists 6 T cell receptor beta chains sequenced from one sample in a study of cytomegalovirus exposure and HLA in healthy donors. The study ran its PCR with 60 Vbeta and 13 Jbeta primers. The repertoire was sequenced with immunoSEQ multiplex PCR; TCRdb's copy has only in-frame clones and lacks some. The sample yields about 150,000 clones, 50% to 75% seen once. Sequencing was performed on PBMCs. These TCRs come from a woman in her twenties or thirties in good health and CMV-seropositive.

The CDR3 DNA is TGCGCCAGCAGCTTACAGACAGGTTACGAGCAGTACTTC. Its protein product is CASSLQTGYEQYF. The rearrangement links TRBV4-1 to TRBJ2-7; D may be TRBD1 (6 bases). The length of the CDR3 is 13 residues. Trimming removed 5 bases from V and 4 bases from J, with 12 bases in between. CDR1 is MGHRA, CDR2 YSYEKL, per germline.

The rearrangement uses TRBV19 and TRBJ1-1; D possibly corresponds to TRBD1 (5 bases). Germline loops: CDR1 LNHDA, CDR2 SQIVND (reference sequence). The CDR3 covers 11 residues. The V gene lost 10 bases and the J gene lost 9 bases, with 15 bases spanning the gap. This CDR3 is CATTDIRKAFF. Here the CDR3 DNA reads TGTGCCACCACGGACATCCGGAAAGCTTTCTTT.

The sample holds a few counts of this clone. This sequence joins TRBV9 and TRBJ2-7, with 8 bases fitting TRBD1. The CDR3 is made up of 16 amino acids. Trimming removed 0 bases from V and 6 bases from J; junction bases left unmatched: 11. CDR1 is SGDLS and CDR2 is YYNGEE in the germline V gene. The CDR3 nucleotides read TGTGCCAGCAGCGTAGCGTTGGGTCAGGGGGCTGGCGAGCAGTACTTC. Residues: CASSVALGQGAGEQYF.

CDR3 sequence: CASSLDLSSYEQYF. In nucleotides, the CDR3 is TGCGCCAGCAGCTTGGATCTTAGCTCCTACGAGCAGTACTTC. The V gene is TRBV5-1, the J gene TRBJ2-5; D is unclear. The DNA end lines up better with TRBJ2-7; the J call may be wrong. CDR1 SGHRS and CDR2 YFSETQ come from the germline V gene. This CDR3 spans 14 amino acids.

The chain links TRBV5-1 to TRBJ1-1; no clear D. V was shortened by 0 bases and J by 4 bases, with 10 bases between the two germline ends. The V gene's germline CDR1 is SGHRS and CDR2 YFSETQ. CDR3 length equals 14 residues. The chain's CDR3 is CASSLALGSTEAFF. The CDR3 nucleotides read TGCGCCAGCAGCTTGGCATTGGGGAGCACTGAAGCTTTCTTT.

This clone has just a few counts. The chain is built from TRBV28 and TRBJ2-5, with TRBD1 identical over 9 bases. The length of the CDR3 is 14 residues. The V segment lost 5 bases and the J segment 5 bases; nucleotides outside the gene matches: 6. Germline CDR1 MDHEN, CDR2 SYDVKM. CDR3 sequence: CASSPGTGWETQYF. The CDR3 DNA follows: TGTGCCAGCAGTCCGGGGACAGGGTGGGAGACCCAGTACTTC. The full variable domain, with the rest looked up from reference TRBV28 and TRBJ2-5, is DVKVTQSSRYLVKRTGEKVFLECVQDMDHENMFWYRQDPGLGLRLIYFSYDVKMKEKGDIPEGYSVSREKKERFSLILESASTNQTSMYLCASSPGTGWETQYFGPGTRLLVL.